Listed below are T cell receptor beta chains from one sample, sequenced in a study of T cell responses to AZD1222 COVID-19 vaccine. Only in-frame clones appear in the TCRdb table, and some are missing; sequencing was by immunoSEQ multiplex PCR. The sample shows around 140,000 clones, approximately 90% of them seen only once. The material sequenced was peripheral blood, taken on day 0 of AZD1222 vaccination. These receptors came from an adult in good health. The CDR3 runs from the conserved cysteine through the conserved F or W. D genes are given only for firm matches. Part of the rows lack a size; the others show once, few, many or a class for expanded clones.

TRBD1 | TRBJ2-1 | . | TRBV5-4 | TGTGCCAGCAGCTGGGGGGTAGGGACAGGGAATAATGAGCAGTTCTTC | CASSWGVGTGNNEQFF
. | TRBJ2-7 | few | TRBV12-3/TRBV12-4 | TGTGCCAGCAGTCGGGGATCCGAGCAGTACTTC | CASSRGSEQYF
. | TRBJ1-1 | . | TRBV10-3 | TGTGCCATCAGTGAAGAAACAGGGCTGAACACTGAAGCTTTCTTT | CAISEETGLNTEAFF
. | TRBJ2-7 | . | TRBV12-3/TRBV12-4 | TGTGCCAGCAGGAATTTCTACGAGCAGTACTTC | CASRNFYEQYF
TRBD1 | TRBJ1-1 | . | TRBV12-5 | TGTGCTAGTGGTTTTTACTCAGGGGGCACTGAAGCTTTCTTT | CASGFYSGGTEAFF
. | TRBJ1-1 | . | TRBV6-5 | TGTGCCAGCAGAATGGAGTACACTGAAGCTTTCTTT | CASRMEYTEAFF
. | TRBJ1-5 | . | TRBV4-1 | TGCGCCAGCAGCCAAGAAGGGCGGGGGGCTCTTGTCAATCAGCCCCAGCATTTT | CASSQEGRGALVNQPQHF
TRBD1 | TRBJ1-2 | . | TRBV2 | TGTGCCACCAAACAGGGGCCCTATGGCTACACCTTC | CATKQGPYGYTF
. | TRBJ1-1 | . | TRBV7-6 | TGTGCCAGCAGCTTAGTAATCGGCAGGGGGAACACTGAAGCTTTCTTT | CASSLVIGRGNTEAFF
. | TRBJ1-1 | once | TRBV20-1 | TGCAGTGCTAGGGTATTTGAAGCTTTCTTT | CSARVFEAFF
TRBD1 | TRBJ2-3 | once | TRBV7-9 | TGTGCCAGCAGCTCAGGACAGGGCGGAGATACGCAGTATTTT | CASSSGQGGDTQYF
. | TRBJ2-7 | . | TRBV6-5 | TGTGCACCCCGGGTCTCCTACGAGCAGTACTTC | CAPRVSYEQYF
. | TRBJ1-3 | . | TRBV4-1 | TGCGCCTCCGAGAGGGGTTTGGGGGCGTTAGGAAACACCATATATTTT | CASERGLGALGNTIYF
TRBD1 | TRBJ1-1 | . | TRBV28 | TGTGCCAGCCAACACAGGGGGCAGTTGAGGAACACTGAAGCTTTCTTT | CASQHRGQLRNTEAFF
TRBD2 | TRBJ2-1 | . | TRBV11-2 | TGTGCCAGCACCTGGACTAGCGGGGTCTACAATGAGCAGTTCTTC | CASTWTSGVYNEQFF
TRBD2 | TRBJ2-3 | . | TRBV6-5 | TGTGCCAGCAGTTACAGCGGGAGGGCTAGCACAGATACGCAGTATTTT | CASSYSGRASTDTQYF
TRBD2 | TRBJ2-3 | . | TRBV7-9 | TGTGCCAGCAGCCCCCGCTTGGGAGCGGGAAGAGATACGCAGTATTTT | CASSPRLGAGRDTQYF
TRBD1 | TRBJ1-1 | . | TRBV5-4 | TGTGCCAGCAGCTTGGGCGGGACAGGAGCATACACTGAAGCTTTCTTT | CASSLGGTGAYTEAFF
TRBD2 | TRBJ2-7 | . | TRBV28 | TGTGCCAGCAGTTTTTGGGCTCGCGGGGGAAAAGGCTCCTACGAGCAGTACTTC | CASSFWARGGKGSYEQYF
. | TRBJ2-7 | . | TRBV28 | TGTGCCAGCAGTTCCGGACAGATAAGCTCCTACGAGCAGTACTTC | CASSSGQISSYEQYF
. | TRBJ1-1 | . | TRBV18 | TGTGCCAGCTCACTCGGGATAGAAGGGGAAGCTTTCTTT | CASSLGIEGEAFF
. | TRBJ2-3 | . | TRBV4-1 | TGCGCCAGCAGCCAAGTGGGGACAGATACGCAGTATTTT | CASSQVGTDTQYF
TRBD2 | TRBJ2-3 | . | TRBV6-2/TRBV6-3 | TGTGCCAGCAGTTACGGCGGGGGGAAAGATACGCAGTATTTT | CASSYGGGKDTQYF
. | TRBJ1-2 | . | TRBV2 | TGTGCCAGCGCGTTGAGTCTCACGGACTATGGCTACACCTTC | CASALSLTDYGYTF
TRBD1 | TRBJ1-4 | . | TRBV28 | TGTGCCAGCAGTGTCCCGGGACAGGGCAGAACTAATGAAAAACTGTTTTTT | CASSVPGQGRTNEKLFF
. | TRBJ2-5 | once | TRBV5-1 | TGCGCCAGCGCCAAGTTGGAGACCCAGTACTTC | CASAKLETQYF
TRBD2 | TRBJ2-2 | . | TRBV3-1/TRBV3-2 | TGTGCCAGCAGCCCCTATCCTACTAGCGGGAGAAGGACCGGGGAGCTGTTTTTT | CASSPYPTSGRRTGELFF
. | TRBJ2-5 | . | TRBV7-6 | TGTGCCAGCAGCTTAGGGGTCTCCGGGGTCGAGACCCAGTACTTC | CASSLGVSGVETQYF
. | TRBJ1-3 | . | TRBV11-2 | TGTGCCAGCAGCTTGGAGCCGGCTAAGTCTGGAAACACCATATATTTT | CASSLEPAKSGNTIYF
. | TRBJ1-4 | few | TRBV4-1 | TGCGCCAGCAGCGGTCCAGGGAGAACTAATGAAAAACTGTTTTTT | CASSGPGRTNEKLFF
. | TRBJ1-2 | . | TRBV12-2 | TGTGCAAGTCGCTTAGCGGGGACGGCCAGCACCTTC | CASRLAGTASTF
. | TRBJ1-5 | . | TRBV5-1 | TGCGCCAGCAGCTTGGCCGGATCCTTCAATCAGCCCCAGCATTTT | CASSLAGSFNQPQHF
. | TRBJ1-2 | . | TRBV21-1 | TGTGCCAGACTCCGGGCCAACTATGGCTACACCTTC | CARLRANYGYTF
TRBD2 | TRBJ2-2 | . | TRBV4-1 | TGCGCCAGCAGCCAGGGCGCTAGCGGGAGACTGGACACCGGGGAGCTGTTTTTT | CASSQGASGRLDTGELFF
. | TRBJ1-1 | . | TRBV7-2 | TGTGCCAGCAGTTCCCACAGCATGAACACTGAAGCTTTCTTT | CASSSHSMNTEAFF
. | TRBJ2-3 | . | TRBV4-1 | TGCGCCAGCAGCCAAGAGAGGGAACCCTGGGCGGATACGCAGTATTTT | CASSQEREPWADTQYF
TRBD1 | TRBJ2-7 | . | TRBV19 | TGTGCCAGTAGTATCGGGCAGGGGGAATTCTACGAGCAGTACTTC | CASSIGQGEFYEQYF
. | TRBJ1-2 | . | TRBV7-2 | TGTGCCAGCAGCTTAGGGGACTATGGCTACACCTTC | CASSLGDYGYTF
. | TRBJ1-2 | . | TRBV5-6 | TGTGCCACCGCCCAGAACCTCTATGGCTACACCTTC | CATAQNLYGYTF
TRBD2 | TRBJ2-5 | . | TRBV9 | TGTGCCAGCAGCCCGGGACTAGCGGGAAGAGAGACCCAGTACTTC | CASSPGLAGRETQYF
TRBD1 | TRBJ1-6 | . | TRBV10-3 | TGTGCCATCAGTGTACAGGCAGGGGGCAATTCACCCCTCCACTTT | CAISVQAGGNSPLHF
. | TRBJ2-1 | . | TRBV5-8 | TGTGCCAGCAGCTTGAACTCCCAGCGGCCCTCCTACAATGAGCAGTTCTTC | CASSLNSQRPSYNEQFF
TRBD1 | TRBJ1-6 | few | TRBV5-1 | TGCGCCAGCAGTATTGGGACAGCAGACTCCTATAATTCACCCCTCCACTTT | CASSIGTADSYNSPLHF
TRBD2 | TRBJ2-7 | once | TRBV5-1 | TGCGCCAGCAGCTTGAACGGGGTGGGAGGGTACGAGCAGTACTTC | CASSLNGVGGYEQYF
. | TRBJ1-5 | . | TRBV6-1 | TGTGCCAGCAGTGATATACACAGTTATAGCAATCAGCCCCAGCATTTT | CASSDIHSYSNQPQHF
TRBD1 | TRBJ2-3 | . | TRBV5-5 | TGTGCCAGCAGTCCGGGACAGATATTCACAGATACGCAGTATTTT | CASSPGQIFTDTQYF
. | TRBJ2-1 | . | TRBV10-1 | TGCGCCAGCAGTGAGGGCCCTAGAGTGATGTGGGAGCAGTTCTTC | CASSEGPRVMWEQFF
TRBD1 | TRBJ1-2 | . | TRBV2 | TGTGCCAGCAGGCCGGGACAGGCTGGCTATGGCTACACCTTC | CASRPGQAGYGYTF
TRBD1 | TRBJ1-1 | once | TRBV5-6 | TGTGCCAGCAGCTTGCTGCAGGACAGGCGGGCTTTCTTT | CASSLLQDRRAFF
. | TRBJ1-1 | . | TRBV5-1 | TGCGCCAGCAGCCCGGACAGCCATAATCCGATTTTT | CASSPDSHNPIF
TRBD2 | TRBJ2-1 | . | TRBV3-1/TRBV3-2 | TGTGCCAGCAGCCAGCAAGCGAGCGGGATTATAGATGAGCAGTTCTTC | CASSQQASGIIDEQFF
TRBD2 | TRBJ2-3 | . | TRBV3-1/TRBV3-2 | TGTGCCAGCAGCCAACTAGCGGGGAGCACAGATACGCAGTATTTT | CASSQLAGSTDTQYF
. | TRBJ2-3 | . | TRBV7-9 | TGTGCCAGCAGCTTACGTGGTTCTAGTGGAGATACGCAGTATTTT | CASSLRGSSGDTQYF
. | TRBJ1-2 | . | TRBV7-9 | TGTGCCAGCAGCTTAGAGGTGACAGCGTCTAACTATGGCTACACCTTC | CASSLEVTASNYGYTF
. | TRBJ2-4 | . | TRBV27 | TGTGCCAGCAGTTTAGGGGTAGCCAAAAACATTCAGTACTTC | CASSLGVAKNIQYF
TRBD2 | TRBJ2-3 | . | TRBV11-1 | TGTGCCAGCAGCTTGAGTCTAGCGGGGTCAGATACGCAGTATTTT | CASSLSLAGSDTQYF
. | TRBJ1-1 | . | TRBV27 | TGTGCCAGCAGTCCCAGTAACCGGAACACTGAAGCTTTCTTT | CASSPSNRNTEAFF
. | TRBJ1-2 | . | TRBV19 | TGTGCCAGTAGTATCCCCAGAGGGTCACCGAGGTATGGCTACACCTTC | CASSIPRGSPRYGYTF
. | TRBJ2-7 | . | TRBV29-1 | TGCAGCGTTGTACCTAACTCCTACGAGCAGTACTTC | CSVVPNSYEQYF
. | TRBJ1-1 | once | TRBV30 | TGTGCCTGGAGTGTCGGGGGGGGTCGGTACACTGAAGCTTTCTTT | CAWSVGGGRYTEAFF